A selection of T cell receptor beta chains follows, all from one sample in a study of radiotherapy plus CTLA-4 blockade in lung cancer. Here immunoSEQ multiplex PCR was the method, and the copy in TCRdb shows in-frame clones only, minus some. This sample carries approximately 89,000 clones, around 81% of them seen once, and the ten largest clones take 3.5% to 4.5%. Source: peripheral blood, taken from a patient treated with radiotherapy plus ipilimumab. Receptors originate from a human donor with non-small cell lung cancer who had a partial response to radiotherapy plus ipilimumab. Some clones in this sample may be carry-over from other donors' samples. The CDR3 runs from the conserved cysteine through the conserved F or W. A D gene is named only where the DNA matches it firmly. A clone size is listed for some rows: how often the clone was seen (once, few, many), or a class if it is expanded.

j_gene: TRBJ2-7; abundance: -; d_gene: TRBD1; v_gene: TRBV7-9; len: 16; CDR3aa: CASSVGWDRGLDEQYF; CDR3nt: TGTGCCAGCAGCGTAGGCTGGGACAGGGGGCTGGATGAGCAGTACTTC
j_gene: TRBJ1-5; abundance: -; d_gene: -; v_gene: TRBV6-5; len: 16; CDR3aa: CASSSINSGAGQPQHF; CDR3nt: TGTGCCAGCAGTTCCATCAACTCAGGGGCCGGACAGCCCCAGCATTTT
j_gene: TRBJ2-1; abundance: -; d_gene: TRBD2; v_gene: TRBV9; len: 17; CDR3aa: CASSPPSGVISYNEQFF; CDR3nt: TGTGCCAGCAGCCCGCCTAGCGGGGTTATCTCCTACAATGAGCAGTTCTTC
j_gene: TRBJ2-5; abundance: -; d_gene: -; v_gene: TRBV10-3; len: 16; CDR3aa: CAISDPMRNTQETQYF; CDR3nt: TGTGCCATCAGTGACCCGATGCGGAACACCCAAGAGACCCAGTACTTC
j_gene: TRBJ2-3; abundance: -; d_gene: -; v_gene: TRBV9; len: 12; CDR3aa: CASSVDSSTQYF; CDR3nt: TGTGCCAGCAGCGTAGACTCAAGTACGCAGTATTTT
j_gene: TRBJ2-5; abundance: -; d_gene: TRBD2; v_gene: TRBV7-9; len: 17; CDR3aa: CASSPGTSGGLEETQYF; CDR3nt: TGTGCCAGCAGCCCTGGGACTAGCGGGGGGCTGGAGGAGACCCAGTACTTC
j_gene: TRBJ2-5; abundance: -; d_gene: TRBD2; v_gene: TRBV29-1; len: 13; CDR3aa: CSVPLAGMETQYF; CDR3nt: TGCAGCGTTCCCCTAGCGGGGATGGAGACCCAGTACTTC
j_gene: TRBJ1-4; abundance: once; d_gene: -; v_gene: TRBV2; len: 15; CDR3aa: CASSPNGGPGEKLFF; CDR3nt: TGTGCCAGCAGCCCTAACGGGGGTCCGGGTGAAAAACTGTTTTTT
j_gene: TRBJ2-7; abundance: -; d_gene: -; v_gene: TRBV14; len: 12; CDR3aa: CASSQASYEQYF; CDR3nt: TGTGCCAGCAGCCAGGCCTCCTACGAGCAGTACTTC
j_gene: TRBJ2-3; abundance: once; d_gene: -; v_gene: TRBV18; len: 16; CDR3aa: CASSPSALVSTDTQYF; CDR3nt: TGTGCCAGCTCACCCTCCGCACTTGTCAGCACAGATACGCAGTATTTT
j_gene: TRBJ2-5; abundance: -; d_gene: -; v_gene: TRBV19; len: 15; CDR3aa: CAPTPARGLQETQYF; CDR3nt: TGTGCCCCGACCCCGGCCAGAGGGCTCCAAGAGACCCAGTACTTC
j_gene: TRBJ2-5; abundance: -; d_gene: -; v_gene: TRBV11-2; len: 11; CDR3aa: CASSPQETQYF; CDR3nt: TGTGCCAGCAGCCCACAGGAGACCCAGTACTTC
j_gene: TRBJ1-5; abundance: once; d_gene: -; v_gene: TRBV27; len: 15; CDR3aa: CASRLGTYSNQPQHF; CDR3nt: TGTGCCAGCAGACTGGGGACTTATAGCAATCAGCCCCAGCATTTT
j_gene: TRBJ2-6; abundance: -; d_gene: TRBD1; v_gene: TRBV6-1; len: 15; CDR3aa: CASSLTGVGANVLTF; CDR3nt: TGTGCCAGCAGTTTGACAGGGGTTGGGGCCAACGTCCTGACTTTC
j_gene: TRBJ2-4; abundance: few; d_gene: TRBD2; v_gene: TRBV7-9; len: 16; CDR3aa: CASRGSLAGGRDIQYF; CDR3nt: TGTGCCAGCAGGGGAAGTCTAGCGGGGGGGCGCGACATTCAGTACTTC
j_gene: TRBJ2-4; abundance: -; d_gene: -; v_gene: TRBV7-2; len: 13; CDR3aa: CASSLKAENIQYF; CDR3nt: TGTGCCAGCAGCTTAAAGGCGGAAAACATTCAGTACTTC
j_gene: TRBJ1-2; abundance: -; d_gene: TRBD1; v_gene: TRBV11-3; len: 13; CDR3aa: CASSLRDRYGYTF; CDR3nt: TGTGCCAGCAGCCTACGGGACAGATATGGCTACACCTTC
j_gene: TRBJ2-7; abundance: once; d_gene: TRBD2; v_gene: TRBV5-1; len: 14; CDR3aa: CAISWAGGPQEQYF; CDR3nt: TGCGCCATCAGCTGGGCGGGAGGGCCTCAGGAGCAGTACTTC
j_gene: TRBJ2-5; abundance: once; d_gene: TRBD1; v_gene: TRBV13; len: 15; CDR3aa: CASSHRDRGRETQYF; CDR3nt: TGTGCCAGCAGTCACCGGGACAGGGGACGGGAGACCCAGTACTTC
j_gene: TRBJ1-5; abundance: -; d_gene: -; v_gene: TRBV28; len: 19; CDR3aa: CASSLFGITSLAKWKPQHF; CDR3nt: TGTGCCAGCAGTTTATTCGGCATCACCTCCTTAGCAAAGTGGAAGCCCCAGCATTTT
j_gene: TRBJ2-7; abundance: -; d_gene: TRBD2; v_gene: TRBV7-9; len: 14; CDR3aa: CASSTRDGRDEQYF; CDR3nt: TGTGCCAGCAGCACGCGCGACGGGAGGGACGAGCAGTACTTC
j_gene: TRBJ2-7; abundance: -; d_gene: TRBD2; v_gene: TRBV7-9; len: 15; CDR3aa: CASRPLAGGYYEQYF; CDR3nt: TGTGCCAGCAGGCCACTAGCGGGGGGTTACTACGAGCAGTACTTC
j_gene: TRBJ1-4; abundance: -; d_gene: -; v_gene: TRBV7-2; len: 13; CDR3aa: CASSFSINEKLFF; CDR3nt: TGTGCCAGCAGCTTTTCCATTAATGAAAAACTGTTTTTT